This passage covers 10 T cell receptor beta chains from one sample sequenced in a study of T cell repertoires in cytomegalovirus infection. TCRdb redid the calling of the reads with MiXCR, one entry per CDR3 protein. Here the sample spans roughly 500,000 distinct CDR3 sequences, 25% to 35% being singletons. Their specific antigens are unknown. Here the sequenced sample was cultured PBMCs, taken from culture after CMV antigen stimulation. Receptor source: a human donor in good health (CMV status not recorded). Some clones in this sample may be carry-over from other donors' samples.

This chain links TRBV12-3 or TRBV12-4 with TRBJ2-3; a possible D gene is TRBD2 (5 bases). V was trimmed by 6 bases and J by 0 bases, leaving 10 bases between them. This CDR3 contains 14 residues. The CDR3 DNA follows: TGTGCCAGCAGATCTCTAGCTAGCACAGATACGCAGTATTTT. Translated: CASRSLASTDTQYF.

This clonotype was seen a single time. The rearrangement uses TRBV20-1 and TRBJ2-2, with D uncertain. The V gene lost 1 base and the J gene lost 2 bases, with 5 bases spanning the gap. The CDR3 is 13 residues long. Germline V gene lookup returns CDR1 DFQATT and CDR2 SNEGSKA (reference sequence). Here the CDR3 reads CSARGTNTGELFF. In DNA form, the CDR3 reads TGCAGTGCTAGAGGGACCAACACCGGGGAGCTGTTTTTT.

As DNA, the CDR3 is TGTGCCACCAGAGGGGCCACGGGGTTATATTCACCCCTCCACTTT. Translation gives CATRGATGLYSPLHF. V gene TRBV7-2 combines with J gene TRBJ1-6; D might be TRBD1 (5 bases). Looked up from germline, CDR1 is SGHTA and CDR2 is FQGNSA. The CDR3 contains 15 residues. The V end was cut by 10 bases, the J end by 8 bases, with 21 bases between.

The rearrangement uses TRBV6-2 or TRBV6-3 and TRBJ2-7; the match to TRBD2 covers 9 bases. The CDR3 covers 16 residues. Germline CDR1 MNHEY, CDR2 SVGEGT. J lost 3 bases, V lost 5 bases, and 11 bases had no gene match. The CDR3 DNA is TGTGCCAGCAGTACCCTGACTAGCGGCAACATCTACGAGCAGTACGTC. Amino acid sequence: CASSTLTSGNIYEQYV.

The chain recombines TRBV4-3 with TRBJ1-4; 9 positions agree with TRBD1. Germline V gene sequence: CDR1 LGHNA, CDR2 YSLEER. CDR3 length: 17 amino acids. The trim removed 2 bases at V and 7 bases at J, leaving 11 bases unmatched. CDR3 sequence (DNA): TGCGCCAGCAGCCAATCTCCCCCGGGACAGGGTGCTGAAAAACTGTTTTTT. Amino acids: CASSQSPPGQGAEKLFF.

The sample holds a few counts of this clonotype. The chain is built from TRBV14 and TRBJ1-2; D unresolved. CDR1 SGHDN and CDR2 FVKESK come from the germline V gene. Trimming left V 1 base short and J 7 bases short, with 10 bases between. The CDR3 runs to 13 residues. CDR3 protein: CASSQVGDSGYTF. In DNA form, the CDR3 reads TGTGCCAGCAGCCAAGTGGGCGATAGTGGCTACACCTTC.

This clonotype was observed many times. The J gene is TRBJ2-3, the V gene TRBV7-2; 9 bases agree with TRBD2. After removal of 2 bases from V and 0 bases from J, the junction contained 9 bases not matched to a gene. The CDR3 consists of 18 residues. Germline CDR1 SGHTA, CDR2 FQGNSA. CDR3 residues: CASSLRLAGTLSTDTQYF. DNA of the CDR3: TGTGCCAGCAGCTTACGGCTAGCGGGGACGCTAAGCACAGATACGCAGTATTTT.

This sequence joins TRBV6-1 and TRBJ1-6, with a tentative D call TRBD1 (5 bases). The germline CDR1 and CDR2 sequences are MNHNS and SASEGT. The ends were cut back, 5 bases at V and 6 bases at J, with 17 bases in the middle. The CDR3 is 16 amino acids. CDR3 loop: CASSRTGTAGNSPLHF. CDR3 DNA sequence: TGTGCCAGCAGTAGGACTGGGACGGCCGGTAATTCACCCCTCCACTTT.

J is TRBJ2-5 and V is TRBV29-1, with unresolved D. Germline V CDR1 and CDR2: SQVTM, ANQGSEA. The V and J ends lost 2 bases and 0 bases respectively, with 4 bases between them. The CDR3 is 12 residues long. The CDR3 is CSVEKYQETQYF. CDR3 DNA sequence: TGCAGCGTTGAAAAGTACCAAGAGACCCAGTACTTC.

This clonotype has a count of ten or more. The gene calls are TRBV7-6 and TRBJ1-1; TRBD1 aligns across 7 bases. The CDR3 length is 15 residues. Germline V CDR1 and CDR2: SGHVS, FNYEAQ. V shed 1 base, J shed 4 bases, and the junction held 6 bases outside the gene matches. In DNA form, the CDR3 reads TGTGCCAGCAGCTTAGGACCGTACAGGGGCACTGAAGCTTTCTTT. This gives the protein CASSLGPYRGTEAFF. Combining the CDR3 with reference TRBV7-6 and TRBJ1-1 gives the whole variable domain GAGVSQSPRYKVTKRGQDVALRCDPISGHVSLYWYRQALGQGPEFLTYFNYEAQQDKSGLPNDRFSAERPEGSISTLTIQRTEQRDSAMYRCASSLGPYRGTEAFFGQGTRLTVV.